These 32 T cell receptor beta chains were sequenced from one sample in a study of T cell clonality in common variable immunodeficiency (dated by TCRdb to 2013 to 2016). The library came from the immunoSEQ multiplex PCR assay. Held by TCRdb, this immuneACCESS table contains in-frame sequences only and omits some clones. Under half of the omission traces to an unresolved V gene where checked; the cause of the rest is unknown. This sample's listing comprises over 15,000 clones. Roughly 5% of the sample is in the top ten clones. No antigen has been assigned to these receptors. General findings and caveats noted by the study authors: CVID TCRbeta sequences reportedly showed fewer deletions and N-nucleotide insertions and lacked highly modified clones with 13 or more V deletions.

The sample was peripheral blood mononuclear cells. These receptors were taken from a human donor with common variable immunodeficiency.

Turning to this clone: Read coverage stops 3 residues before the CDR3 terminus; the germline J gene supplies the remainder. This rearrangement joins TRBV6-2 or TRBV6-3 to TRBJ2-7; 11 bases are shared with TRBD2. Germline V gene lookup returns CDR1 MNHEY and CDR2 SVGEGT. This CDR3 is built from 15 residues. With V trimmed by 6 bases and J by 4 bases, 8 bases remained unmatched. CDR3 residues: CASRHVAGGRYEQYF. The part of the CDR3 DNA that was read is TGTGCCAGCAGGCATGTAGCGGGAGGGAGATACGAG.

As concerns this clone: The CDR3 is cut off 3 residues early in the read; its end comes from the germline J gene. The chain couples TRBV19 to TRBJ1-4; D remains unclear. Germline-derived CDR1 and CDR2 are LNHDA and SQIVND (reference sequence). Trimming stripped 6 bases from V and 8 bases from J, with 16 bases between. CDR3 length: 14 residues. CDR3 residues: CASRSWSAGEKLFF. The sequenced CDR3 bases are TGTGCCAGTAGGAGCTGGTCCGCGGGGGAAAAA. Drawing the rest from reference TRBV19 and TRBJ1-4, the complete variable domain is DGGITQSPKYLFRKEGQNVTLSCEQNLNHDAMYWYRQDPGQGLRLIYYSQIVNDFQKGDIAEGYSVSREKKESFPLTVTSAQKNPTAFYLCASRSWSAGEKLFFGSGTQLSVL.

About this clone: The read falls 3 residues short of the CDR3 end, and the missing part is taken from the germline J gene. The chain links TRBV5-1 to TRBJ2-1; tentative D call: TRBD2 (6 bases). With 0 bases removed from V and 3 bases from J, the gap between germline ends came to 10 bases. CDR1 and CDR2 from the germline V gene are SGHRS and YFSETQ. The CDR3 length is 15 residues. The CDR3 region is CASSLGGSGYNEQFF. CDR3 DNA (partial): TGCGCCAGCAGCTTGGGTGGTAGCGGCTACAATGAG.

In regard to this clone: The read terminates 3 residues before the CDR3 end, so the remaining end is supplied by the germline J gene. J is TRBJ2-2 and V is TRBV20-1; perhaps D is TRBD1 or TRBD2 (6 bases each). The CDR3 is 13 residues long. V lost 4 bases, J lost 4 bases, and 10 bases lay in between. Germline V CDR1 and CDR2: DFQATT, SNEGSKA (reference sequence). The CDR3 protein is CSATGEATGELFF. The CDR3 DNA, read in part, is TGCAGTGCTACAGGGGAGGCCACCGGGGAG.

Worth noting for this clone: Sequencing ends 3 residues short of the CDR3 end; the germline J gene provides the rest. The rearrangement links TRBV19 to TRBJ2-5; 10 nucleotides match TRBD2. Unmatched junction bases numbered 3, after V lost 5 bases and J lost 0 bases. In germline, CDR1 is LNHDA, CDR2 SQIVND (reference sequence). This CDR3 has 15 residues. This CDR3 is CASSPGTSDQETQYF. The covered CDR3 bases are TGTGCCAGTAGTCCCGGGACTAGCGACCAAGAGACC.

The part of the CDR3 DNA that was read is TGTGCCAGCAGTTCGGGACAGGGGAAGGGGACCGGGGAG. This encodes CASSSGQGKGTGE. The entire CDR3 reads CASSSGQGKGTGELFF. J is TRBJ2-2 and V is TRBV2; 10 positions agree with TRBD1. The read falls 3 residues short of the CDR3 end, and the missing part is taken from the germline J gene. CDR3 length: 16 residues. V shed 5 bases and J 5 bases; nucleotides not matched to a gene: 8. Germline CDR1 reads SNHLY; CDR2 reads FYNNEI. The variable domain in full, completed from reference TRBV2 and TRBJ2-2, reads EPEVTQTPSHQVTQMGQEVILRCVPISNHLYFYWYRQILGQKVEFLVSFYNNEISEKSEIFDDQFSVERPDGSNFTLKIRSTKLEDSAMYFCASSSGQGKGTGELFFGEGSRLTVL.

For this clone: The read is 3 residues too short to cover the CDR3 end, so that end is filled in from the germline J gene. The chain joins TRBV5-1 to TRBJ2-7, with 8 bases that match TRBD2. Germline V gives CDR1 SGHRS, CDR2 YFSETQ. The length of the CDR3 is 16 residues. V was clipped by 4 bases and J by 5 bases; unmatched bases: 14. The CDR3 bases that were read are TGCGCCAGCAGCCTGACAACGGCGGGGGGCGGCAACGAG. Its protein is CASSLTTAGGGNE. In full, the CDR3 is CASSLTTAGGGNEQYF. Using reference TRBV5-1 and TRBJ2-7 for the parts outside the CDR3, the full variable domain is KAGVTQTPRYLIKTRGQQVTLSCSPISGHRSVSWYQQTPGQGLQFLFEYFSETQRNKGNFPGRFSGRQFSNSRSEMNVSTLELGDSALYLCASSLTTAGGGNEQYFGPGTRLTVT.

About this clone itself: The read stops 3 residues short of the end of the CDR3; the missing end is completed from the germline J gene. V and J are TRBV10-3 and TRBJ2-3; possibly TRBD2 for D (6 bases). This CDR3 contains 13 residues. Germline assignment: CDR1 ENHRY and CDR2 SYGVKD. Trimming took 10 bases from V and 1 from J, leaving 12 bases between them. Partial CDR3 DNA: TGTGCCACGGGACCTAGCGGCACAGATACG. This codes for CATGPSGTDT. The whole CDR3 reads CATGPSGTDTQYF.

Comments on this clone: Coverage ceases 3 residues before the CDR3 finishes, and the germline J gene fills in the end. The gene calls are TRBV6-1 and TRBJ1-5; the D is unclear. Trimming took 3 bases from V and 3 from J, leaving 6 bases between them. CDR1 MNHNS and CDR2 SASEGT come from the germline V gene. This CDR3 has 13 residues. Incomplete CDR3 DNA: TGTGCCAGCAGTGATAGTTCCAATCAGCCC. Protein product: CASSDSSNQP. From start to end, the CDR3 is CASSDSSNQPQHF.

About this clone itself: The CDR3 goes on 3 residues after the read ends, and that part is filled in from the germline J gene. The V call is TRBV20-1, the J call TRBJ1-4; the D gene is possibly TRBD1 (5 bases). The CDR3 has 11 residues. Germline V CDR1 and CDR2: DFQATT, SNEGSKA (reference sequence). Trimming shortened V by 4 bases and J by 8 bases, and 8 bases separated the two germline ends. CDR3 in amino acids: CSATPGEKLFF. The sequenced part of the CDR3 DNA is TGCAGTGCTACTCCAGGGGAAAAA.

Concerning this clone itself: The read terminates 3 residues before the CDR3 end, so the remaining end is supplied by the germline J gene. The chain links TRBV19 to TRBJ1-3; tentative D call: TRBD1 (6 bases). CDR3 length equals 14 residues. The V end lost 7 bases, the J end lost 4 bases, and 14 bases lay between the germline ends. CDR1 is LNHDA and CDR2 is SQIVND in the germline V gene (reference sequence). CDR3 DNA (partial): TGTGCCAGTAAATCAGGGGCGGAGGGAAACACC. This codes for CASKSGAEGNT. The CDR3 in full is CASKSGAEGNTIYF.

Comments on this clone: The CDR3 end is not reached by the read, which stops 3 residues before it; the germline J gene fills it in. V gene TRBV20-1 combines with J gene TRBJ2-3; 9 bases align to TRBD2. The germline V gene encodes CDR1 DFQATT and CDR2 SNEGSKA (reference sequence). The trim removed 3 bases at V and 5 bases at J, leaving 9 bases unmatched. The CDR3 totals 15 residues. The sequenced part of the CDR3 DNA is TGCAGTGCTAGTTTGGCGGGAGGGCCGGGAGATACG. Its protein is CSASLAGGPGDT. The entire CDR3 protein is CSASLAGGPGDTQYF.

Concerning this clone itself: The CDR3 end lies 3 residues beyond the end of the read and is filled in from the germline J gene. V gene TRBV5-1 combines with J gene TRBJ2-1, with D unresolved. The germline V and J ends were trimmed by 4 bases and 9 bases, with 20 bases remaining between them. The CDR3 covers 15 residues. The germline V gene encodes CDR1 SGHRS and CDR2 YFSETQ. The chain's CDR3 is CASSRGDQYGGEQFF. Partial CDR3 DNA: TGCGCCAGCAGCCGCGGAGATCAGTACGGTGGTGAG.

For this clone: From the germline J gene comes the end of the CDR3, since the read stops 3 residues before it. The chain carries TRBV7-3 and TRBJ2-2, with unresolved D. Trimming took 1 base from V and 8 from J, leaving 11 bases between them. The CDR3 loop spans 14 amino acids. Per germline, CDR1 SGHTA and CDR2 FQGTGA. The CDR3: CASSLIKGSGELFF. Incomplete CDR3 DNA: TGTGCCAGCAGCTTAATAAAAGGTTCGGGGGAG.

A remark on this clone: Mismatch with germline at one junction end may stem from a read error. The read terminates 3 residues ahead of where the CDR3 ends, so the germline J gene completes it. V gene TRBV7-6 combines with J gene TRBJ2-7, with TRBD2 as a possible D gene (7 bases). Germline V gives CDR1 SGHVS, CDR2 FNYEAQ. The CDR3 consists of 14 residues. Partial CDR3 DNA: TGTGCCAGCGGCTTAGGGGGGGGAGACTACGAG. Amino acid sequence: CASGLGGGDYE. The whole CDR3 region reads CASGLGGGDYEQYF.

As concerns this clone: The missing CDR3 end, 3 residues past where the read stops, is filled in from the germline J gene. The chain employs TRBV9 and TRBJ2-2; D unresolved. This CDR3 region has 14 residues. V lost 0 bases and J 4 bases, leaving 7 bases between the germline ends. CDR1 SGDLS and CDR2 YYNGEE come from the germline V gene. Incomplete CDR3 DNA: TGTGCCAGCAGCGTAGAGGCATTCACCGGGGAG. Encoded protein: CASSVEAFTGE. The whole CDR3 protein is CASSVEAFTGELFF.

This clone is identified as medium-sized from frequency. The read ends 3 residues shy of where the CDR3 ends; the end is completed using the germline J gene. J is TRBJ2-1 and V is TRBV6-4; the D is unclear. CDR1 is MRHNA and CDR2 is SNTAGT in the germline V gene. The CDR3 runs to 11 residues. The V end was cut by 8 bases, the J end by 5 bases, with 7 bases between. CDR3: CASGNHNEQFF. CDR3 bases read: TGTGCCAGCGGCAATCACAATGAG.

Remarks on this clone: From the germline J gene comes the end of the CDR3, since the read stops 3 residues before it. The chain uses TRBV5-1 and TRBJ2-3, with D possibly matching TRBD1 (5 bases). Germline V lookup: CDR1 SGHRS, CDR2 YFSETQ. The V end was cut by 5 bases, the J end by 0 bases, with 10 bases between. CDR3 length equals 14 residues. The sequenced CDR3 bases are TGCGCCAGCAGAGTGCGACAGAGCACAGATACG. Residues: CASRVRQSTDT. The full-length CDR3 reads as CASRVRQSTDTQYF. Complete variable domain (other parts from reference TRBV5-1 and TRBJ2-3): KAGVTQTPRYLIKTRGQQVTLSCSPISGHRSVSWYQQTPGQGLQFLFEYFSETQRNKGNFPGRFSGRQFSNSRSEMNVSTLELGDSALYLCASRVRQSTDTQYFGPGTRLTVL.

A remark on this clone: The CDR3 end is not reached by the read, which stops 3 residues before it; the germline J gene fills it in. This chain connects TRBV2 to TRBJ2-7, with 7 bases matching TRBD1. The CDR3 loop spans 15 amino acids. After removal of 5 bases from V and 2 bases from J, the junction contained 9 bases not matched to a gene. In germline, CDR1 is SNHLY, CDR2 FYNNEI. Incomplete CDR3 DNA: TGTGCCAGCAGTCTCCGACAGGGAATGACCTACGAG. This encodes CASSLRQGMTYE. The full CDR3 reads CASSLRQGMTYEQYF. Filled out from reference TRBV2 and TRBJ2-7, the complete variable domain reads EPEVTQTPSHQVTQMGQEVILRCVPISNHLYFYWYRQILGQKVEFLVSFYNNEISEKSEIFDDQFSVERPDGSNFTLKIRSTKLEDSAMYFCASSLRQGMTYEQYFGPGTRLTVT.

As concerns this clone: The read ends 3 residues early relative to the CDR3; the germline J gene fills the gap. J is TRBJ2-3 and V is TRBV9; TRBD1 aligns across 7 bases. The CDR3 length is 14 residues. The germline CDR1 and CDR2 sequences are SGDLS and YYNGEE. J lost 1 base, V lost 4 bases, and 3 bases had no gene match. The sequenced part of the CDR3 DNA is TGTGCCAGCAGCTCAGGGACAGGCACAGATACG. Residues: CASSSGTGTDT. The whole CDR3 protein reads CASSSGTGTDTQYF.

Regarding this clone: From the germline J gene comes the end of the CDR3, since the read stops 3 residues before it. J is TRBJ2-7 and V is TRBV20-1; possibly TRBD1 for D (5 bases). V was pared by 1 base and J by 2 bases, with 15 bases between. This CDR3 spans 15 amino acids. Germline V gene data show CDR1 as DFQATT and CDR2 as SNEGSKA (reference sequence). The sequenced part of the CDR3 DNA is TGCAGTGCTAGAGGGGGCCCCACCAGAGCCTACGAG. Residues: CSARGGPTRAYE. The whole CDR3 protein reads CSARGGPTRAYEQYF.

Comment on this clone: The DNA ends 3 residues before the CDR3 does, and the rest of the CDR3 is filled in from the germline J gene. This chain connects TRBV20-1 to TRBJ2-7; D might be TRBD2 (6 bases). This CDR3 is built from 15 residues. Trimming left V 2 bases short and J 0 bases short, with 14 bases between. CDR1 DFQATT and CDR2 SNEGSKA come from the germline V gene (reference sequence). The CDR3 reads CSARLRDSNSYEQYF. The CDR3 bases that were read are TGCAGTGCTAGACTCCGGGACTCCAACTCCTACGAG.

CDR3 DNA, as far as it was read: TGTGCCAGTAGGATGGGACAGAAAGATACG. This codes for CASRMGQKDT. The CDR3 in its entirety is CASRMGQKDTQYF. V and J are TRBV19 and TRBJ2-3; TRBD1 matches at 7 bases. The DNA ends 3 residues before the CDR3 does, and the rest of the CDR3 is filled in from the germline J gene. The CDR3 runs 13 residues. The germline V gene has CDR1 LNHDA and CDR2 SQIVND (reference sequence). Unmatched junction bases numbered 5, after V lost 6 bases and J lost 5 bases.

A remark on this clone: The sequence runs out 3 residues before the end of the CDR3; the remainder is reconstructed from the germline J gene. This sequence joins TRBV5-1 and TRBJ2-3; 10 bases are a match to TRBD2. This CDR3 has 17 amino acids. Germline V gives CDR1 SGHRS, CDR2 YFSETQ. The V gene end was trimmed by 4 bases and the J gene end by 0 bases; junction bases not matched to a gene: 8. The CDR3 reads CASSPSGGIYSTDTQYF. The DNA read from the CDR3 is TGCGCCAGCAGCCCTAGCGGGGGAATCTATAGCACAGATACG.

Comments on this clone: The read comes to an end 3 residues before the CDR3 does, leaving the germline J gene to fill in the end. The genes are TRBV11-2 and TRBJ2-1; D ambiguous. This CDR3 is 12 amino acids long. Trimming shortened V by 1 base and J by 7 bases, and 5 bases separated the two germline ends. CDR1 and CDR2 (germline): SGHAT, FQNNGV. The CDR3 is CASSLGANEQFF. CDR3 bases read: TGTGCCAGCAGCTTAGGGGCGAATGAG.

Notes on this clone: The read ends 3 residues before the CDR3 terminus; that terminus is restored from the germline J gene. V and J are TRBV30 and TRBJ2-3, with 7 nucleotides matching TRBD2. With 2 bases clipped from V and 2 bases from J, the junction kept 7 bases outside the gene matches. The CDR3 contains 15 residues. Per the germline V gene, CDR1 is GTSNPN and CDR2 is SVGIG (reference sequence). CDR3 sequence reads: CAWSSRAGITDTQYF. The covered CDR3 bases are TGTGCCTGGAGTTCCCGAGCGGGGATCACAGATACG.

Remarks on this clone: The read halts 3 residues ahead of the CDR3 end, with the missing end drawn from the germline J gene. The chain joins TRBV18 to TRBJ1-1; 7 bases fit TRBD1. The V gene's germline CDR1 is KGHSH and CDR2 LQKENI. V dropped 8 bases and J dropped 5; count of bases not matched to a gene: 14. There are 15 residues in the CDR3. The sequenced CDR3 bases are TGTGCCAGCACCCGCAACGGAGGGGGACAGACTGAA. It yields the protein CASTRNGGGQTE. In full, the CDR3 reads CASTRNGGGQTEAFF. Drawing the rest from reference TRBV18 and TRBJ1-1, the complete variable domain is NAGVMQNPRHLVRRRGQEARLRCSPMKGHSHVYWYRQLPEEGLKFMVYLQKENIIDESGMPKERFSAEFPKEGPSILRIQQVVRGDSAAYFCASTRNGGGQTEAFFGQGTRLTVV.

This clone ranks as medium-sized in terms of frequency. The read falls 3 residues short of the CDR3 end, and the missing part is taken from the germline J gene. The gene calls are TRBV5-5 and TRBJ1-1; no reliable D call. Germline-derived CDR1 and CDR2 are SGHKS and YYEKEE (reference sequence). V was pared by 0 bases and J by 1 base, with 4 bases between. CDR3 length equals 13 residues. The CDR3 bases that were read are TGTGCCAGCAGCTTGGAGGGGAACACTGAA. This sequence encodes CASSLEGNTE. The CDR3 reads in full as CASSLEGNTEAFF.

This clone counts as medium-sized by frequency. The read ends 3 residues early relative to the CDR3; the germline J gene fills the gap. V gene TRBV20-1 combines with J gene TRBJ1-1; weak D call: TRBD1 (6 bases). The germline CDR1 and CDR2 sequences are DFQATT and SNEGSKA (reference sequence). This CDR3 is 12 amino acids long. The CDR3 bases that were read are TGCAGTGCTAACCACCCCGAGGGGGGG. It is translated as CSANHPEGG. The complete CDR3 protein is CSANHPEGGAFF.

Incomplete CDR3 DNA: TGTGCCAGCAGTGTTTCAGGGGCAGAAACTGAA. This sequence encodes CASSVSGAETE. The CDR3 reads in full as CASSVSGAETEAFF. The chain has TRBV6-1 and TRBJ1-1; a weak D match, TRBD1 (6 bases). The CDR3 goes on 3 residues after the read ends, and that part is filled in from the germline J gene. V was trimmed by 4 bases and J by 5 bases, leaving 14 bases between them. From germline, CDR1 is MNHNS and CDR2 SASEGT. This CDR3 is 14 amino acids long.

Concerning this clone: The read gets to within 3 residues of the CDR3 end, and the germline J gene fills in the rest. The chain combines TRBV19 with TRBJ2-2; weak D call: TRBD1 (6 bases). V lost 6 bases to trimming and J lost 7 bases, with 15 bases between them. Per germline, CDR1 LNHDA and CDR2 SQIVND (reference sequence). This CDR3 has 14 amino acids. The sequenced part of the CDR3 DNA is TGTGCCAGTAGGAGGGCAGGGGAGAACGGGGAG. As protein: CASRRAGENGE. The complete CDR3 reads CASRRAGENGELFF.

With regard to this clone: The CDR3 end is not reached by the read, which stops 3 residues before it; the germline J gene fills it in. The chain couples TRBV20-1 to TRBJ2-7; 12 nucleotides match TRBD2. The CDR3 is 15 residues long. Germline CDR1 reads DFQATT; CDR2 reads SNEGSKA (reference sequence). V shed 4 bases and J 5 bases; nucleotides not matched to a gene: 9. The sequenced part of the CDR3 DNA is TGCAGTGCTAATGGGGTTACTAGCGGGAGGAACGAG. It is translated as CSANGVTSGRNE. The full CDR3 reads CSANGVTSGRNEQYF.